Listed below are T cell receptor beta chains from one sample, sequenced in a study of post-analysis software for immune sequencing data. TCRdb processed the PCR reads anew with MiXCR; each CDR3 protein has one entry. Among 750,000 to 900,000 distinct CDR3 sequences listed, around 45% were seen once. Sequences were obtained from blood. The receptor source for this set is a girl aged 10 to 17 with multiple sclerosis. Both conserved end residues are part of each CDR3. D genes are given only for firm matches. Not all rows give a size; the values are once, few, many and, for expanded clones, a class.

CASSYPGQGSEAFF	TGTGCCAGCAGTTACCCGGGACAGGGGTCTGAAGCTTTCTTT	few	TRBD1	TRBV6-5	TRBJ1-1
CASSLGLRGEQYF	TGTGCCAGCAGCTTAGGCCTGCGCGGGGAGCAGTACTTC	NA	NA	TRBV13	TRBJ2-7
CARNRDSLKETQYF	TGTGCCCGCAACCGGGACAGCTTAAAAGAGACCCAGTACTTC	NA	TRBD1	TRBV28	TRBJ2-5
CASSSVGAGEGTEQFF	TGCGCCAGCAGCTCCGTTGGGGCGGGGGAGGGGACTGAGCAGTTCTTC	NA	TRBD2	TRBV5-1	TRBJ2-1
CAISDRTDIYEQYF	TGTGCCATCAGTGACCGGACAGATATCTACGAGCAGTACTTC	NA	NA	TRBV10-3	TRBJ2-7
CASSARSGYPSKNTDTQYF	TGTGCCAGCAGCGCACGAAGCGGGTACCCATCTAAGAACACAGATACGCAGTATTTT	NA	NA	TRBV9	TRBJ2-3
CASSRWGDQETQYF	TGTGCCAGCAGCAGATGGGGGGACCAAGAGACCCAGTACTTC	NA	NA	TRBV28	TRBJ2-5
CASSEALGSNNEQFF	TGTGCCAGCAGTGAAGCGCTTGGATCGAACAATGAGCAGTTCTTC	NA	NA	TRBV2	TRBJ2-1
CASSLQDGSNEQFF	TGTGCCAGCAGTTTGCAGGATGGAAGCAATGAGCAGTTCTTC	NA	NA	TRBV27	TRBJ2-1
CSAGRLAGANEQFF	TGCAGTGCTGGCCGACTAGCGGGAGCCAATGAGCAGTTCTTC	NA	TRBD2	TRBV20-1	TRBJ2-1
CASSPPGDNTEAFF	TGTGCCAGCTCACCACCGGGGGATAACACTGAAGCTTTCTTT	once	NA	TRBV18	TRBJ1-1
CASSLETGTDSNQPQHF	TGTGCCAGCAGTTTAGAGACCGGGACGGATAGCAATCAGCCCCAGCATTTT	NA	NA	TRBV12-3/TRBV12-4	TRBJ1-5
CASSLGALQDTQYF	TGTGCCAGCAGTTTAGGGGCCCTCCAGGATACGCAGTATTTT	few	NA	TRBV12-3/TRBV12-4	TRBJ2-3
CASSLGRSTIANEQFF	TGTGCCAGCAGTTTAGGGAGGAGCACGATCGCCAATGAGCAGTTCTTC	NA	NA	TRBV12-3/TRBV12-4	TRBJ2-1
CSARDSGRAQTGELFF	TGCAGTGCTAGAGATAGTGGGAGGGCCCAAACCGGGGAGCTGTTTTTT	NA	TRBD2	TRBV20-1	TRBJ2-2
CASSPEDRGAEKLFF	TGTGCCAGCAGCCCGGAGGACCGCGGGGCTGAAAAACTGTTTTTT	NA	NA	TRBV11-3	TRBJ1-4
CSASGQGAEQFF	TGCAGTGCTTCAGGACAGGGGGCCGAGCAGTTCTTC	NA	TRBD1	TRBV20-1	TRBJ2-1
CASSEWGGSGYTF	TGTGCCAGCAGCGAGTGGGGGGGCTCGGGCTACACCTTC	NA	NA	TRBV9	TRBJ1-2
CASSVEGTDYYEQYF	TGTGCCAGCAGCGTAGAAGGGACAGACTACTACGAGCAGTACTTC	NA	TRBD1	TRBV9	TRBJ2-7
CAAGEASSYEQYF	TGTGCCGCCGGGGAGGCTTCCAGCTACGAGCAGTACTTC	NA	NA	TRBV10-3	TRBJ2-7